These 29 T cell receptor beta chains came from one sample sequenced in a study of control samples from healthy donors and cancer patients (dated by TCRdb to 2020 to 2021). The library was prepared using the immunoSEQ multiplex PCR assay. TCRdb holds this immuneACCESS table with in-frame rearrangements only. Some clones are missing; in checked studies, unresolved V genes explain under half, and the rest has no known cause. Counted in this sample were tens of thousands of clones; roughly 90% of them appeared once. 40% of the sample rests with the top ten. The specimen sequenced was PBMCs. The receptor set was obtained from a man aged 50 or older with head and neck cancer.

With regard to this clone: A read error may produce the germline difference seen at one junction end. This chain connects TRBV7-8 to TRBJ1-6; no clear D. The length of the CDR3 is 13 residues. Germline V gene lookup returns CDR1 SGHVS and CDR2 FQNEAQ. CDR3: CASSSGQNPPLHF. The CDR3 DNA is TGTGCCAGCAGCTCCGGGCAGAATCCACCGCTCCACTTT.

The chain is built from TRBV6-5 and TRBJ2-1; D possibly uses TRBD1 or TRBD2 (6 bases each). Germline-derived CDR1 and CDR2 are MNHEY and SVGAGI. CDR3 length equals 15 residues. V was clipped by 8 bases and J by 2 bases, with 16 bases between them. The CDR3 loop reads CASYLAGTPYNEQFF. The CDR3 region has the DNA TGTGCCAGCTATTTGGCGGGGACACCCTACAATGAGCAGTTCTTC.

The chain joins TRBV5-1 to TRBJ2-7; 13 nucleotides agree with TRBD2. V was pared by 1 base and J by 2 bases, with 3 bases of the junction left unmatched. The CDR3 runs to 16 residues. CDR1 SGHRS and CDR2 YFSETQ come from the germline V gene. The CDR3 DNA reads TGCGCCAGCAGCTTGCCTGGACTAGCGGGAGCCTACGAGCAGTACTTC. This codes for CASSLPGLAGAYEQYF.

The sample holds one count of this clone. The chain is built from TRBV10-1 and TRBJ2-5; the D is unclear. CDR3 length: 15 amino acids. V was pared by 4 bases and J by 2 bases, with 14 bases between. Germline V gene sequence: CDR1 WNHNN, CDR2 SYGVQD (reference sequence). CDR3: CASSGAAADQETQYF. In nucleotides, the CDR3 is TGCGCCAGCAGTGGTGCTGCGGCGGATCAAGAGACCCAGTACTTC.

J is TRBJ2-3 and V is TRBV9, with 8 nucleotides matching TRBD1. This CDR3 spans 14 amino acids. Trimming at V came to 0 bases and at J to 5 bases, leaving 2 bases not matched to a gene. The V gene's germline CDR1 is SGDLS and CDR2 YYNGEE. DNA for the CDR3: TGTGCCAGCAGCGTAGGGACAGGGCTAGATACGCAGTATTTT. This codes for CASSVGTGLDTQYF.

The chain carries TRBV4-1 and TRBJ1-6; 10 nucleotides match TRBD1. Germline values: CDR1 MGHRA, CDR2 YSYEKL. Trimming at V came to 7 bases and at J to 7 bases, leaving 1 base not matched to a gene. CDR3 length: 13 residues. CDR3: CASMDRGNSPLHF. In DNA form, the CDR3 reads TGCGCCAGCATGGACAGGGGGAATTCACCCCTCCACTTT.

CDR3 bases: TGCGCCAGCAGCCAAAGACCGGGACTAGCGGCCTACGAGCAGTACTTC. Translating it yields CASSQRPGLAAYEQYF. This chain links TRBV4-1 with TRBJ2-7, with 11 nucleotides matching TRBD2. J lost 2 bases, V lost 2 bases, and 5 bases had no gene match. Looked up from germline, CDR1 is MGHRA and CDR2 is YSYEKL. The CDR3 is made up of 16 amino acids.

The chain uses TRBV19 and TRBJ2-3; no clear D gene. CDR3 size: 12 residues. Germline CDR1 LNHDA, CDR2 SQIVND (reference sequence). Trimming took off 3 bases at V and 2 bases at J, with 3 bases between the two ends. The CDR3 nucleotides are TGTGCCAGTAGTATCCCCACAGATACGCAGTATTTT. Its translation is CASSIPTDTQYF.

The rearrangement joins TRBV7-3 to TRBJ2-1; the match to TRBD2 covers 13 bases. The CDR3 is 19 residues long. The germline V gene has CDR1 SGHTA and CDR2 FQGTGA. The ends lost 5 bases at V and 8 bases at J; junction bases unmatched: 18. CDR3 sequence: CASSPAPGLAGPRGDEQFF. In nucleotides, the CDR3 is TGTGCCAGCAGCCCGGCCCCGGGACTAGCGGGGCCTCGGGGGGATGAGCAGTTCTTC. The complete variable domain, with remaining parts taken from reference TRBV7-3 and TRBJ2-1, reads GAGVSQTPSNKVTEKGKYVELRCDPISGHTALYWYRQSLGQGPEFLIYFQGTGAADDSGLPNDRFFAVRPEGSVSTLKIQRTERGDSAVYLCASSPAPGLAGPRGDEQFFGPGTRLTVL.

This sequence joins TRBV6-2 or TRBV6-3 and TRBJ2-2, with D possibly matching TRBD2 (6 bases). V shed 4 bases and J shed 7 bases, with 16 bases lying between them. CDR3 size: 15 residues. CDR1 is MNHEY and CDR2 is SVGEGT in the germline V gene. CDR3 sequence (DNA): TGTGCCAGCAGTTTAGTGGGGGGTTTCGGCGGGGAGCTGTTTTTT. Residues: CASSLVGGFGGELFF.

The chain joins TRBV27 to TRBJ1-4; 11 bases map to TRBD1. The germline V gene encodes CDR1 MNHEY and CDR2 SMNVEV (reference sequence). The CDR3 totals 15 residues. Unmatched junction bases numbered 3, after V lost 6 bases and J lost 3 bases. CDR3 loop: CASRGTGGPNEKLFF. The CDR3 nucleotides are TGTGCCAGCAGGGGGACAGGGGGTCCTAATGAAAAACTGTTTTTT.

The genes are TRBV7-3 and TRBJ2-1; D not resolved. Germline-derived CDR1 and CDR2 are SGHTA and FQGTGA. The CDR3 runs to 13 residues. The ends were cut back, 6 bases at V and 5 bases at J, with 11 bases in the middle. CDR3 sequence (DNA): TGTGCCAGCAGTTCCCCACCCCACAATGAGCAGTTCTTC. This gives the protein CASSSPPHNEQFF.

Only one count was recorded for this clone. The CDR3 loop is CASSEVPGLAGTNTGELFF. The CDR3 DNA reads TGTGCCAGCAGTGAGGTCCCGGGACTAGCGGGAACGAACACCGGGGAGCTGTTTTTT. V gene TRBV6-1 combines with J gene TRBJ2-2, with TRBD2 identical over 13 bases. Germline V gene data show CDR1 as MNHNS and CDR2 as SASEGT. V shed 3 bases, J shed 0 bases, and the junction held 7 bases outside the gene matches. The CDR3 extends over 19 amino acids.

The chain recombines TRBV30 with TRBJ1-6, with 8 bases that match TRBD1. The CDR3 has 16 residues. V dropped 2 bases and J dropped 4; count of bases not matched to a gene: 7. The germline V gene encodes CDR1 GTSNPN and CDR2 SVGIG (reference sequence). The CDR3: CAWSTITGGYNSPLHF. The DNA of the CDR3 is TGTGCCTGGAGTACCATAACAGGGGGTTATAATTCACCCCTCCACTTT.

This chain connects TRBV18 to TRBJ2-3; 7 nucleotides match TRBD1. In germline, CDR1 is KGHSH, CDR2 LQKENI. The CDR3 sequence is 16 residues long. The V gene end was trimmed by 5 bases and the J gene end by 1 base; junction bases not matched to a gene: 9. The CDR3 nucleotides are TGTGCCAGCTCATCCAACAGGGGATGGGGCACAGATACGCAGTATTTT. Translating gives CASSSNRGWGTDTQYF.

CDR3 nucleotide sequence: TGTGCCAGTAGTCCGACTCCCGGACTGGCTAACAATGAGCAGTTCTTC. It is translated as CASSPTPGLANNEQFF. V gene TRBV19 combines with J gene TRBJ2-1, with D possibly matching TRBD2 (5 bases). The CDR3 is 16 amino acids. The V gene's germline CDR1 is LNHDA and CDR2 SQIVND (reference sequence). With 5 bases removed from V and 5 bases from J, the gap between germline ends came to 19 bases.

A single count supports this clone. The chain couples TRBV7-2 to TRBJ1-2; D gene unclear. The germline V gene encodes CDR1 SGHTA and CDR2 FQGNSA. The CDR3 length is 14 residues. Deletions cut 3 bases from V and 4 bases from J, with 12 bases between. The CDR3, as DNA: TGTGCCAGCAGCTTGGAAGACGGGATCTATGGCTACACCTTC. The encoded protein is CASSLEDGIYGYTF. The full variable domain, its missing parts supplied by reference TRBV7-2 and TRBJ1-2, is GAGVSQSPSNKVTEKGKDVELRCDPISGHTALYWYRQSLGQGLEFLIYFQGNSAPDKSGLPSDRFSAERTGGSVSTLTIQRTQQEDSAVYLCASSLEDGIYGYTFGSGTRLTVV.

The V gene is TRBV2, the J gene TRBJ1-5; D not certain. With 5 bases removed from V and 5 bases from J, the gap between germline ends came to 13 bases. Per the germline V gene, CDR1 is SNHLY and CDR2 is FYNNEI. The CDR3 is 14 amino acids. Written as DNA, the CDR3 is TGTGCCAGCAGTCTAGGGAATGGCTATCAGCCCCAGCATTTT. It codes for CASSLGNGYQPQHF.

CDR3 in amino acids: CASSLGTASTGELFF. The CDR3 bases are TGTGCCAGCTCACTTGGGACAGCTAGCACCGGGGAGCTGTTTTTT. V and J are TRBV18 and TRBJ2-2; 7 bases agree with TRBD1. The CDR3 has 15 residues. Trimming at V came to 4 bases and at J to 4 bases, leaving 6 bases not matched to a gene. Germline assignment: CDR1 KGHSH and CDR2 LQKENI.

The rearrangement uses TRBV9 and TRBJ2-1, with 13 bases aligning to TRBD2. The V gene's germline CDR1 is SGDLS and CDR2 YYNGEE. CDR3 size: 18 residues. After removal of 0 bases from V and 7 bases from J, the junction contained 10 bases not matched to a gene. The CDR3 DNA reads TGTGCCAGCAGCGTAGGGTCCCCGAGGACTAGCGGGAGTAATGAGCAGTTCTTC. Translated, it gives CASSVGSPRTSGSNEQFF.

V gene TRBV5-1 combines with J gene TRBJ1-2; D might be TRBD1 (5 bases). The CDR3 contains 15 residues. Trimming pared 4 bases from V and 8 bases from J, leaving 21 bases between. From germline, CDR1 is SGHRS and CDR2 YFSETQ. CDR3 bases: TGCGCCAGCAGCAGAGGGGAGGGGACGGTCTACGGCTACACCTTC. It translates to CASSRGEGTVYGYTF.

This sequence joins TRBV7-9 and TRBJ1-4, with unresolved D. The CDR3 has 14 residues. Germline V gene sequence: CDR1 SEHNR, CDR2 FQNEAQ (reference sequence). Between the trimmed V and J ends, which lost 1 base and 8 bases, there was a span of 11 bases. CDR3 protein: CASSLDLGREKLFF. CDR3 sequence (DNA): TGTGCCAGCAGCTTAGATTTGGGGAGGGAAAAACTGTTTTTT.

This clone occurred a few times. The chain joins TRBV9 to TRBJ2-7, with D possibly being TRBD1 or TRBD2 (6 bases each). Germline V gene sequence: CDR1 SGDLS, CDR2 YYNGEE. Trimming pared 0 bases from V and 3 bases from J, leaving 16 bases between. This CDR3 region has 16 residues. CDR3 region: CASSVVGAEGVYEQYF. The CDR3 nucleotides read TGTGCCAGCAGCGTAGTAGGGGCGGAGGGGGTCTACGAGCAGTACTTC.

The J gene is TRBJ2-3, the V gene TRBV4-3; 10 nucleotides line up with TRBD2. Germline lookup yields CDR1 LGHNA and CDR2 YSLEER. Trimming cost V 0 bases and J 2 bases; bases outside gene matches: 8. This CDR3 is 18 amino acids long. CDR3 in amino acids: CASSQDSTSGSFTDTQYF. DNA for the CDR3: TGCGCCAGCAGCCAAGATTCGACTAGCGGGTCTTTCACAGATACGCAGTATTTT.

The chain is built from TRBV28 and TRBJ1-1; TRBD1 matches 8 bases. V shed 11 bases and J 10 bases; nucleotides not matched to a gene: 12. This CDR3 region has 12 residues. The germline V gene has CDR1 MDHEN and CDR2 SYDVKM. The CDR3: CAGQTGARVAFF. The CDR3 DNA reads as TGTGCCGGCCAGACAGGGGCCAGAGTAGCTTTCTTT.

This clone is a singleton in its sample. The rearrangement joins TRBV18 to TRBJ1-2; 9 nucleotides agree with TRBD1. From germline, CDR1 is KGHSH and CDR2 LQKENI. The CDR3 has 16 amino acids. J was trimmed by 0 bases and V by 2 bases; bases with no gene match: 4. The CDR3 nucleotides are TGTGCCAGCTCACCATCGGGACAGGGCTCTAACTATGGCTACACCTTC. Protein product: CASSPSGQGSNYGYTF.

The CDR3 DNA reads TGTGCTAGTGGTCCGGGGACAGGCACAGATACGCAGTATTTT. Its protein product is CASGPGTGTDTQYF. The chain links TRBV12-5 to TRBJ2-3; TRBD1 agrees at 7 bases. Germline CDR1 reads LGHNT; CDR2 reads FRNRAP. The trim removed 5 bases at V and 1 base at J, leaving 3 bases unmatched. The CDR3 sequence is 14 residues long. The entire variable domain, with the rest obtained from reference TRBV12-5 and TRBJ2-3, is as follows: DARVTQTPRHKVTEMGQEVTMRCQPILGHNTVFWYRQTMMQGLELLAYFRNRAPLDDSGMPKDRFSAEMPDATLATLKIQPSEPRDSAVYFCASGPGTGTDTQYFGPGTRLTVL.

V and J are TRBV19 and TRBJ2-7, with a possible D match to TRBD2 (5 bases). Deletions cut 4 bases from V and 5 bases from J, with 15 bases between. Germline loops: CDR1 LNHDA, CDR2 SQIVND (reference sequence). This CDR3 contains 14 residues. As DNA, the CDR3 is TGTGCCAGTAGTAACACCCGCCTGAGGGACGAGCAGTACTTC. It codes for CASSNTRLRDEQYF.

The chain combines TRBV29-1 with TRBJ2-1; D is ambiguous. Germline values: CDR1 SQVTM, CDR2 ANQGSEA. The CDR3 has 15 residues. With 4 bases removed from V and 0 bases from J, the gap between germline ends came to 13 bases. The CDR3 protein is CSVVALSSSYNEQFF. CDR3 coding DNA: TGCAGCGTTGTGGCACTATCGAGCTCCTACAATGAGCAGTTCTTC.